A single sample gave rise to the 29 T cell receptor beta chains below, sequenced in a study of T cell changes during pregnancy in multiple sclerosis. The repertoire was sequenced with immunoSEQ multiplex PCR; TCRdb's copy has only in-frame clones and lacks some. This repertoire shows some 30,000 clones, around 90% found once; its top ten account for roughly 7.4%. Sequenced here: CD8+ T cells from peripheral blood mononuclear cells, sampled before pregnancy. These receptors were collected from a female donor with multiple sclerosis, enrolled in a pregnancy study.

The CDR3, as DNA: TGTGCCAGCAGCTTAGGCCCCGGCAATGAGCAGTTCTTC. Amino acids: CASSLGPGNEQFF. The V call is TRBV7-9, the J call TRBJ2-1; D unclear. The CDR3 is 13 residues long. Per germline, CDR1 SEHNR and CDR2 FQNEAQ (reference sequence). Trimming took off 1 base at V and 6 bases at J, with 7 bases between the two ends.

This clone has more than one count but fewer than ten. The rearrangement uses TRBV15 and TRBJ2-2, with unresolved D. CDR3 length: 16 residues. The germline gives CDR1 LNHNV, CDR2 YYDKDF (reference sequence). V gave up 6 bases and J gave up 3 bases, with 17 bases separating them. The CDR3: CATRALSRLYTGELFF. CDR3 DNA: TGTGCCACCAGAGCGCTTAGCCGTTTGTACACCGGGGAGCTGTTTTTT.

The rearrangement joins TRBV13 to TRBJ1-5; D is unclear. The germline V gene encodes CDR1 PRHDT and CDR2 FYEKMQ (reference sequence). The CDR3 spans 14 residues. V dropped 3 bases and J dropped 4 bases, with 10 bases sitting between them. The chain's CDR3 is CASSFAGNNQPQHF. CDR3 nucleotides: TGTGCCAGCAGCTTCGCAGGCAATAATCAGCCCCAGCATTTT.

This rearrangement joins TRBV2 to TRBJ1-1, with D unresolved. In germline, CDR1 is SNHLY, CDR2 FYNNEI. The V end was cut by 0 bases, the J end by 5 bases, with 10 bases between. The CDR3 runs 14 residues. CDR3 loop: CASSEAPGGTEAFF. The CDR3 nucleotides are TGTGCCAGCAGTGAAGCGCCGGGAGGGACTGAAGCTTTCTTT. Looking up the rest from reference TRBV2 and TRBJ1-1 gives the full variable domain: EPEVTQTPSHQVTQMGQEVILRCVPISNHLYFYWYRQILGQKVEFLVSFYNNEISEKSEIFDDQFSVERPDGSNFTLKIRSTKLEDSAMYFCASSEAPGGTEAFFGQGTRLTVV.

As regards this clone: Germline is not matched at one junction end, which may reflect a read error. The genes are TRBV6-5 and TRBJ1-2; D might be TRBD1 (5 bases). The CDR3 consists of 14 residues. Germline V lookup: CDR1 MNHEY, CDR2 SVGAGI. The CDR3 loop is CASSYWGVNYGYAF. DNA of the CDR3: TGTGCCAGCAGTTACTGGGGGGTTAACTATGGCTACGCCTTC.

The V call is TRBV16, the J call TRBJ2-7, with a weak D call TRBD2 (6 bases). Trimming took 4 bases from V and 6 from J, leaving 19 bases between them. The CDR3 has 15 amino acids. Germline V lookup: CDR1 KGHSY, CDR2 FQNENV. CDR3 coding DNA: TGTGCCAGCAGCCTCACCGGGGGTACGGGACTCGAGCAGTACTTC. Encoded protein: CASSLTGGTGLEQYF.

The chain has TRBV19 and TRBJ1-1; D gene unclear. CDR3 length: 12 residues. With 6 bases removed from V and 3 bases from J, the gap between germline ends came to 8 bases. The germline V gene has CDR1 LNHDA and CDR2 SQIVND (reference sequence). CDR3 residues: CASRSADTEAFF. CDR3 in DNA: TGTGCCAGTAGGAGCGCTGACACTGAAGCTTTCTTT. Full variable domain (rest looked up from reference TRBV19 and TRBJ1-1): DGGITQSPKYLFRKEGQNVTLSCEQNLNHDAMYWYRQDPGQGLRLIYYSQIVNDFQKGDIAEGYSVSREKKESFPLTVTSAQKNPTAFYLCASRSADTEAFFGQGTRLTVV.

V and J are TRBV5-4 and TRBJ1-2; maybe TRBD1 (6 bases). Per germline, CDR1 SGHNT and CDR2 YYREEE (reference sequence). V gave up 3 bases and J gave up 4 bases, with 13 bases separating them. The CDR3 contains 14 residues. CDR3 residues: CASSSTGFAYGYTF. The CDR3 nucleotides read TGTGCCAGCAGCTCCACAGGGTTCGCCTATGGCTACACCTTC.

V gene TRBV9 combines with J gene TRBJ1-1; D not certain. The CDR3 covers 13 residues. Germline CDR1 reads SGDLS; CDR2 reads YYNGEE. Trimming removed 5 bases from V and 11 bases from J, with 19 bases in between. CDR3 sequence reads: CASSPGSRGEAFF. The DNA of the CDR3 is TGTGCCAGCAGTCCCGGGTCACGAGGTGAGGCTTTCTTT.

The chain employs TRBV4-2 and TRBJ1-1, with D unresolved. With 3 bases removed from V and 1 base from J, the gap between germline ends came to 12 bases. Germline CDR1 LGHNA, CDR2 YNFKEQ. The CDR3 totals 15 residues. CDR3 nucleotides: TGTGCCAGCAGCCAGTTTGGATCGGGGAACACTGAAGCTTTCTTT. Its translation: CASSQFGSGNTEAFF.

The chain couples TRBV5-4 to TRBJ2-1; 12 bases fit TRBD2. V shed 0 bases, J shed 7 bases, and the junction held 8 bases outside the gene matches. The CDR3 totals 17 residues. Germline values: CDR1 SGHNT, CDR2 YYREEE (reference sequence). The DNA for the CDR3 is TGTGCCAGCAGCTTGGGACTAGCGGGGGCCTCTGGTAATGAGCAGTTCTTC. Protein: CASSLGLAGASGNEQFF.

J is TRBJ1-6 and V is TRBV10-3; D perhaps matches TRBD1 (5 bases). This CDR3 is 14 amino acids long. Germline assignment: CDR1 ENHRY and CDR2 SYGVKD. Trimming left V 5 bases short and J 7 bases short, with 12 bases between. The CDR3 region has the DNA TGTGCCATCAGTTCCTGGGAGGGGAATTCACCCCTCCACTTT. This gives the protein CAISSWEGNSPLHF.

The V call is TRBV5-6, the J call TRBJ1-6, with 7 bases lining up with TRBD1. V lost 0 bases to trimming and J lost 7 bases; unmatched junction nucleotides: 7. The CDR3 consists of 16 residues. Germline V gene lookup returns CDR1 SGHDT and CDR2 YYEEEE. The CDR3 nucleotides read TGTGCCAGCAGCTTGGCCGAGACAGGGTTCAATTCACCCCTCCACTTT. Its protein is CASSLAETGFNSPLHF.

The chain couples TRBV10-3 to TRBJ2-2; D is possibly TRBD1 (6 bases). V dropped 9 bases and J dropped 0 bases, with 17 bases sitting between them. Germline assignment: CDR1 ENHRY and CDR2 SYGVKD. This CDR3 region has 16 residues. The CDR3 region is CAIYSRDTPNTGELFF. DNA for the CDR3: TGTGCCATATACTCCCGGGACACCCCGAACACCGGGGAGCTGTTTTTT.

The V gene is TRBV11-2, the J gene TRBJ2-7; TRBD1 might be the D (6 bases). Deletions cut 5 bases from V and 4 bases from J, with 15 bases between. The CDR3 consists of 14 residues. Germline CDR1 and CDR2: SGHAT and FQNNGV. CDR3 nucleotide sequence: TGTGCCAGCAGCCCTAACCCCGGACAGTACGAGCAGTACTTC. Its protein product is CASSPNPGQYEQYF.

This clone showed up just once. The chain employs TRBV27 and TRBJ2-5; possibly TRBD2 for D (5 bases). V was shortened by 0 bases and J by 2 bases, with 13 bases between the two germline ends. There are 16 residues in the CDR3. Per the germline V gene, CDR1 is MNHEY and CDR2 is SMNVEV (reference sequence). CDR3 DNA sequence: TGTGCCAGCAGTTTATCGATTAAAGGACTGCAAGAGACCCAGTACTTC. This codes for CASSLSIKGLQETQYF.

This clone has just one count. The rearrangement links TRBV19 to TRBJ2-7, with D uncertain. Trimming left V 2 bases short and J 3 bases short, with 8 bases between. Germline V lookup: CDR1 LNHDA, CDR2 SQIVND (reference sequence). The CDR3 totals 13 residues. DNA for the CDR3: TGTGCCAGTAGTATAACAGACCACTACGAGCAGTACTTC. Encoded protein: CASSITDHYEQYF.

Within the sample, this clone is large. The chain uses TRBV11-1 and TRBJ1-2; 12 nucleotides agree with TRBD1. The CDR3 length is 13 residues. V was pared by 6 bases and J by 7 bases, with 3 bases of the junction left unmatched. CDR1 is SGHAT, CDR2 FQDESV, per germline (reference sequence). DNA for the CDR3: TGTGCCAGCAGTTGGGACAGGGGGCTTGGCTACACCTTC. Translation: CASSWDRGLGYTF.

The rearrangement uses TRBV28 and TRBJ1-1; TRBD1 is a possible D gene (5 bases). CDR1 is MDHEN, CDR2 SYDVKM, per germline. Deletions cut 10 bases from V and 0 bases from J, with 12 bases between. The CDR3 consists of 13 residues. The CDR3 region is CATTRQLNTEAFF. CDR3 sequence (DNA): TGTGCCACAACCAGACAGTTGAACACTGAAGCTTTCTTT.

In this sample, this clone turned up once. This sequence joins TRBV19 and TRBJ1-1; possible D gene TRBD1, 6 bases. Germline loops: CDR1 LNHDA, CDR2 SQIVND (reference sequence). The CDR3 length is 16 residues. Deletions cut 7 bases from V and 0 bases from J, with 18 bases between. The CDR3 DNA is TGTGCCAGTACCCTAGGCAGGGGCCCAATGAACACTGAAGCTTTCTTT. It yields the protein CASTLGRGPMNTEAFF.

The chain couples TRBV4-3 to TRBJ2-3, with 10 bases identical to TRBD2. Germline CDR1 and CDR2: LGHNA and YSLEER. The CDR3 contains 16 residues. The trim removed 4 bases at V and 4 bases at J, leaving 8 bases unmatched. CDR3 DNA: TGCGCCAGCAGCCGTTTAAGCGGGGGGGCGTCAGATACGCAGTATTTT. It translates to CASSRLSGGASDTQYF.

The CDR3 DNA follows: TGTGCCAGCAGCTTCACAGGGTCTTCTGGAAACACCATATATTTT. It codes for CASSFTGSSGNTIYF. The J gene is TRBJ1-3, the V gene TRBV11-1; TRBD1 might be the D (6 bases). Trimming took off 3 bases at V and 1 base at J, with 10 bases between the two ends. The CDR3 totals 15 residues. The germline V gene encodes CDR1 SGHAT and CDR2 FQDESV (reference sequence).

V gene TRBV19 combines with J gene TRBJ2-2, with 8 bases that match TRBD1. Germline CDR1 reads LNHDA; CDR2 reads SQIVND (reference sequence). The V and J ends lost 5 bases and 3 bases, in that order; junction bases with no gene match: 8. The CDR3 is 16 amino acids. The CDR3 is CASSPSTGVYTGELFF. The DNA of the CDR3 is TGTGCCAGTAGTCCATCGACAGGGGTATACACCGGGGAGCTGTTTTTT.

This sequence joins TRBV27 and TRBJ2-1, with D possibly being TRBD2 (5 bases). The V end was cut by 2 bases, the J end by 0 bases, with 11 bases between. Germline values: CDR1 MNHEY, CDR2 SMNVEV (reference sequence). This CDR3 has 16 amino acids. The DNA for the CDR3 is TGTGCCAGCAGTTTACTAGCAGAAAGCTCCTACAATGAGCAGTTCTTC. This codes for CASSLLAESSYNEQFF.

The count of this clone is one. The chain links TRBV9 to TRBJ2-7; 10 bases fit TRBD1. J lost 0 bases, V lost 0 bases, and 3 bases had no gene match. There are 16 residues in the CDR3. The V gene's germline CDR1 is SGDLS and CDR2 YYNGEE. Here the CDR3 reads CASSVARQGASYEQYF. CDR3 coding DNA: TGTGCCAGCAGCGTAGCCCGACAGGGGGCCTCCTACGAGCAGTACTTC.

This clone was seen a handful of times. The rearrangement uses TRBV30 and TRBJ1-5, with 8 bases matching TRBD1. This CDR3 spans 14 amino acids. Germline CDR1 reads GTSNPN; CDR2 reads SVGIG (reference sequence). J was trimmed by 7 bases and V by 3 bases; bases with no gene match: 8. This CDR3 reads CAWSHDRGGQPQHF. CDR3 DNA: TGTGCCTGGAGCCACGACAGGGGTGGGCAGCCCCAGCATTTT.

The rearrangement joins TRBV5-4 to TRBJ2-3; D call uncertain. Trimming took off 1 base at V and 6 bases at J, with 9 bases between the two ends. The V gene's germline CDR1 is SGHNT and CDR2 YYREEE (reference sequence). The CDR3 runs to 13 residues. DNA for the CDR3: TGTGCCAGCAGCTTGAGAGGCCCGGATACGCAGTATTTT. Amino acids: CASSLRGPDTQYF.

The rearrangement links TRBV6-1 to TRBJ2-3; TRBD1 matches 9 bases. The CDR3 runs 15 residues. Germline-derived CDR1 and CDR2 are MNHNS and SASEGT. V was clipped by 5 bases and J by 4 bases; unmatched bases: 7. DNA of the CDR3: TGTGCCAGCAGTACCGGGACAGGGTCGGCAGATACGCAGTATTTT. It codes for CASSTGTGSADTQYF.

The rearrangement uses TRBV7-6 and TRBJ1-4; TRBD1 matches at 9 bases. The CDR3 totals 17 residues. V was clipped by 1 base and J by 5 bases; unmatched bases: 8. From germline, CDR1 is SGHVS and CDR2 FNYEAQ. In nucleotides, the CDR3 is TGTGCCAGCAGCTTAGTAATTCCGGGACAGGGAAATGAAAAACTGTTTTTT. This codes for CASSLVIPGQGNEKLFF.